These 14 T cell receptor beta chains came from one sample sequenced in a study of shared clonotypes between healthy human individuals. CD8 cells regarded as naive lacked CD45RO, were positively chosen for CCR7, and omitted terminally differentiated effector memory CD45RA+ cells. Sequenced by immunoSEQ multiplex PCR; TCRdb stores in-frame clones only, minus some. This table holds some 2.1 million clones, about 95% found once. Sequenced input: naive CD8+ T cells sorted from blood. Every receptor here comes from a man younger than 30 in good health.

The rearrangement joins TRBV7-9 to TRBJ1-6; D gene ambiguous. The ends were cut back, 3 bases at V and 4 bases at J, with 10 bases in the middle. Germline V gene data show CDR1 as SEHNR and CDR2 as FQNEAQ (reference sequence). The CDR3 covers 15 residues. The CDR3 loop is CASSLISPYNSPLHF. The CDR3 DNA reads TGTGCCAGCAGCTTGATTTCCCCTTATAATTCACCCCTCCACTTT.

This rearrangement joins TRBV13 to TRBJ1-1; TRBD1 matches 7 bases. Germline trimming cut 4 bases from V and 1 base from J; bases unmatched to any gene: 9. CDR1 is PRHDT, CDR2 FYEKMQ, per germline (reference sequence). There are 16 residues in the CDR3. CDR3 bases: TGTGCCAGCAGCTACTTCCCGGGACAGAGGAACACTGAAGCTTTCTTT. Amino acid sequence: CASSYFPGQRNTEAFF.

V is TRBV5-1 and J is TRBJ2-5, with D possibly TRBD2 on 6 matching bases. The CDR3 has 15 residues. V gave up 3 bases and J gave up 2 bases, with 14 bases separating them. From germline, CDR1 is SGHRS and CDR2 YFSETQ. The CDR3 nucleotides are TGCGCCAGCAGCTGGGAAGGAGGAGGGCAAGAGACCCAGTACTTC. Translation gives CASSWEGGGQETQYF.

This chain links TRBV4-3 with TRBJ2-1; 8 bases are a match to TRBD2. This CDR3 has 16 residues. Germline V gene lookup returns CDR1 LGHNA and CDR2 YSLEER. V lost 5 bases, J lost 2 bases, and 8 bases stayed unmatched. CDR3 residues: CASSMSEREPYNEQFF. In nucleotides, the CDR3 is TGCGCCAGCAGCATGTCCGAGCGGGAGCCCTACAATGAGCAGTTCTTC.

DNA for the CDR3: TGTGCCAGCAGTCCGGGGGGCAAGTCCTACGAGCAGTACTTC. As protein: CASSPGGKSYEQYF. This chain uses TRBV27 with TRBJ2-7, with TRBD2 as a possible D gene (7 bases). V was shortened by 5 bases and J by 1 base, with 12 bases between the two germline ends. The CDR3 is 14 residues long. CDR1 and CDR2 (germline): MNHEY, SMNVEV (reference sequence).

The chain has TRBV6-1 and TRBJ2-4; 9 bases line up with TRBD2. Germline lookup yields CDR1 MNHNS and CDR2 SASEGT. Losses at the gene ends were 2 bases for V and 6 bases for J; bases not matched to a gene: 5. The CDR3 spans 15 residues. CDR3 sequence: CASSESFSGRNIQYF. CDR3 coding DNA: TGTGCCAGCAGTGAAAGTTTTAGCGGGAGAAACATTCAGTACTTC.

In the case of this clone: This sample includes further DNA sequences coding for the same CDR3. The V call is TRBV9, the J call TRBJ2-7; D not certain. CDR1 SGDLS and CDR2 YYNGEE come from the germline V gene. Trimming cost V 0 bases and J 2 bases, with 9 bases left between them. This CDR3 is 14 amino acids long. DNA of the CDR3: TGTGCCAGCAGCGTAGGTGGTGCCCCCTACGAGCAGTACTTC. Residues: CASSVGGAPYEQYF.

This chain links TRBV7-6 with TRBJ1-4; tentative D call: TRBD1 (5 bases). Germline loops: CDR1 SGHVS, CDR2 FNYEAQ. The CDR3 contains 15 residues. V lost 4 bases and J 3 bases, leaving 12 bases between the germline ends. Written as DNA, the CDR3 is TGTGCCAGCAGCTACACCCAGACAGCTAATGAAAAACTGTTTTTT. It specifies CASSYTQTANEKLFF.

The chain's CDR3 is CASSTEGYNEQFF. The CDR3 DNA is TGTGCCAGCAGTACGGAGGGATACAATGAGCAGTTCTTC. V usage is TRBV6-6 and J usage is TRBJ2-1, with D perhaps matching TRBD2 (6 bases). Germline V CDR1 and CDR2: MNHNY, SVGAGI (reference sequence). The length of the CDR3 is 13 residues. Trimming pared 5 bases from V and 4 bases from J, leaving 9 bases between.

This chain connects TRBV9 to TRBJ2-5; 8 bases match TRBD1. Trimming at V came to 0 bases and at J to 4 bases, leaving 8 bases not matched to a gene. The germline gives CDR1 SGDLS, CDR2 YYNGEE. The CDR3 extends over 16 amino acids. Here the CDR3 DNA reads TGTGCCAGCAGCGTAGACGGGACAGGTGGTGGAGAGACCCAGTACTTC. Translated: CASSVDGTGGGETQYF.

The chain employs TRBV27 and TRBJ2-2; 8 positions match TRBD1. Trimming took 4 bases from V and 4 from J; bases not matched to a gene: 2. Germline CDR1 reads MNHEY; CDR2 reads SMNVEV (reference sequence). There are 14 residues in the CDR3. CDR3 sequence reads: CASSWTGLTGELFF. CDR3 nucleotide sequence: TGTGCCAGCAGTTGGACAGGGCTCACCGGGGAGCTGTTTTTT.

About this clone itself: The same CDR3 arises from other DNA sequences in this sample as well. The CDR3 protein is CASSLQGYEQYF. For the CDR3, the DNA is TGTGCCAGCAGTTTACAGGGCTACGAGCAGTACTTC. V is TRBV27 and J is TRBJ2-7, with D perhaps matching TRBD1 (5 bases). Deletions cut 2 bases from V and 3 bases from J, with 5 bases between. CDR3 length equals 12 residues. Germline V CDR1 and CDR2: MNHEY, SMNVEV (reference sequence).

This chain links TRBV6-1 with TRBJ2-3, with D perhaps matching TRBD1 (5 bases). The V and J ends lost 1 base and 0 bases respectively, with 8 bases between them. The germline CDR1 and CDR2 sequences are MNHNS and SASEGT. The CDR3 covers 15 residues. Here the CDR3 reads CASSEGTPSTDTQYF. CDR3 nucleotide sequence: TGTGCCAGCAGTGAAGGGACACCTAGCACAGATACGCAGTATTTT.

This rearrangement joins TRBV5-3 to TRBJ1-5; 10 bases map to TRBD1. TRBV5-3 counts as an open reading frame of uncertain function. The V and J ends lost 0 bases and 6 bases, in that order; junction bases with no gene match: 6. The CDR3 has 16 amino acids. The CDR3 bases are TGTGCCAGAAGCTTGGGGACGGGACAGGGGATTCAGCCCCAGCATTTT. This sequence encodes CARSLGTGQGIQPQHF.